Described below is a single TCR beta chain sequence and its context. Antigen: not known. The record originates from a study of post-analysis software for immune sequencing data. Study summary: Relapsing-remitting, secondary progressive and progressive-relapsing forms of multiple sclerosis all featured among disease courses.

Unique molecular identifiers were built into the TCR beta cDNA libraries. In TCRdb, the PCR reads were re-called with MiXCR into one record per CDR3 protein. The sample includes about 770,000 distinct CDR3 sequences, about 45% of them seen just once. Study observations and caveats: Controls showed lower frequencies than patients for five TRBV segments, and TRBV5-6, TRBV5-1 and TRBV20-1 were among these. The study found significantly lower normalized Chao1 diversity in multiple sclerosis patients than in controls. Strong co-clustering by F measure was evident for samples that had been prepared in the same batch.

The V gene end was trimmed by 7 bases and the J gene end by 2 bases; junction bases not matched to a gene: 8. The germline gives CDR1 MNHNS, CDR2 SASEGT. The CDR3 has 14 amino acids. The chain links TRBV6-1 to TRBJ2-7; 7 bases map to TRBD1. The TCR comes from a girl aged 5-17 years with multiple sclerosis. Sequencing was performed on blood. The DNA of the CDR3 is TGTGCCAGCAAACAACAGGGGAACCCCTACGAGCAGTACTTC. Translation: CASKQQGNPYEQYF.